The clone carrying this T cell receptor (beta chain) was picked up a small number of times. Different DNA sequences within this sample yield the same CDR3. Clinical histories supplied by participants themselves formed the basis of cohort assignment. Original processing notes: Cell counts per sample came from amplifying reference gene primers. Assay: immunoSEQ multiplex PCR; the TCRdb copy retains only in-frame clones and omits some. The V and J calls and clone size were taken over from that table, and D and trimming were inferred from the DNA. Of some 330,000 clones listed, over 80% are singletons. This specimen belongs to a study of blood T cell repertoires in COVID-19. About the research overall: Sites in the United States, Italy and Spain provided acute and convalescent COVID-19 samples. Sources were T cells, B-cell-depleted T cells, or PBMCs; the material itself was cDNA or gDNA.

The CDR3 is 12 amino acids. In germline, CDR1 is MDHEN, CDR2 SYDVKM. The ends were cut back, 8 bases at V and 4 bases at J, with 11 bases in the middle. What was sequenced was PBMCs or T cells enriched from blood (not recorded which). J is TRBJ1-2 and V is TRBV28; D possibly corresponds to TRBD1 (6 bases). The TCR comes from a woman aged 45-60 years who had recovered from COVID-19. In DNA, the CDR3 is TGTGCCAGCTCTTCAGGGGCCTATGGCTACACCTTC. Amino acid sequence: CASSSGAYGYTF.